This TCR beta chain was sequenced for a study of early T cells in non-severe SARS-CoV-2 infection. At the level of the study: The sequenced material was bulk RNA from unsorted whole blood, and its chains were unpaired. Study results and limitations: Anti-spike CD8 responses were favored by VDJdb matching, which missed private and CD4 specificities.

Each cDNA molecule carried a unique molecular identifier. MiXCR, run by TCRdb on the 5' RACE reads, gives a single entry per CDR3 protein. The table shows 80,000 or so distinct CDR3 sequences, with 10% to 15% occurring only once. This clonotype appeared many times. Antigen specificity is unknown. The receptor's source is an adult who was a healthcare worker with PCR-confirmed SARS-CoV-2 infection or an uninfected control (not recorded which). Material: whole blood.

The CDR3 reads CSVGQGRNEQFF. The CDR3 coding sequence is TGCAGCGTGGGACAGGGTAGGAATGAGCAGTTCTTC. The chain links TRBV29-1 to TRBJ2-1; 9 bases are shared with TRBD1. The CDR3 is made up of 12 amino acids. Germline V lookup: CDR1 SQVTM, CDR2 ANQGSEA. V gave up 6 bases and J gave up 7 bases; unmatched junction bases: 4.